This T cell receptor beta chain was identified during a study of T cell changes during pregnancy in multiple sclerosis (dated by TCRdb to 2018 to 2020). About the study as a whole: In women with multiple sclerosis, the researchers looked at how the T cell repertoire shifted as pregnancy progressed.

Deletion took 6 bases off V and 2 bases off J, with a span of 20 bases between the germline ends. Via the germline V gene (reference sequence), CDR1 is LNHDA and CDR2 SQIVND. Its CDR3 holds 16 amino acids, cysteine through phenylalanine. Only the CDR3 DNA is retained, 48 bases long and in frame from the first base. Preparation of the library involved the immunoSEQ multiplex PCR assay. Imported from immuneACCESS, the table was reduced by TCRdb to in-frame sequences with V and J called. These copies leave out some clones; in studies compared against another copy, an unresolved V gene accounts for under half, and the cause of the remainder is not known. The sample records approximately 45,000 clones, around 90% of which are singletons. The ten largest clonotypes hold approximately 2.9% of the sample. About this clone itself: No antigen is known for it. Nothing much larger sits one base from this clone, and base qualities are not available.

The receptor was isolated from a female donor with multiple sclerosis, enrolled in a pregnancy study. The sample in question was CD8+ T cells from peripheral blood mononuclear cells, obtained in the second trimester of pregnancy. The chain was built from TRBV19 and TRBJ2-7, and perhaps TRBD1 as D gene, on 6 matching bases. The DNA is as follows: TGTGCCAGTAGCCTCGGGACACTCATGCACGCCTACGAGCAGTACTTC. The encoded protein is CASSLGTLMHAYEQYF.